This T cell receptor (beta chain) was observed in a study of CD8+ T cells in alopecia areata. General observations from the study: Lesional scalp displayed greater clonality than normal scalp, most notably in alopecia totalis/universalis. Patients shared TCRs less clearly than mice did, possibly owing to HLA.

TCR sequencing used cDNA made by reverse transcription of extracted RNA. Assay: immunoSEQ multiplex PCR; the TCRdb copy retains only in-frame clones and omits some. The data contain almost 250,000 clones, under 70% of them singletons. Alopecia areata patients provided lesional scalp punch biopsies and peripheral blood. Worth noting for this clone: Its antigen is undetermined.

Germline CDR1 is LNHNV and CDR2 is YYDKDF (reference sequence). The CDR3 sequence is 14 residues long. V lost 0 bases to trimming and J lost 8 bases, with 11 bases between them. Here the sequenced sample was CD4+ T cells sorted from blood, taken at week 0. The TCR was taken from a human donor with alopecia areata. The chain links TRBV15 to TRBJ2-1; D is uncertain. The CDR3: CATSRDYPGHEQFF. The CDR3 bases are TGTGCCACCAGCAGAGATTATCCCGGTCATGAGCAGTTCTTC. The complete variable domain, with remaining parts taken from reference TRBV15 and TRBJ2-1, reads DAMVIQNPRYQVTQFGKPVTLSCSQTLNHNVMYWYQQKSSQAPKLLFHYYDKDFNNEADTPDNFQSRRPNTSFCFLDIRSPGLGDTAMYLCATSRDYPGHEQFFGPGTRLTVL.